The 8 T cell receptor beta chains reported below all come from one sample, sequenced in a study of technical replicates of blood from several donors. The table came from immunoSEQ multiplex PCR; TCRdb's copy has only in-frame clones and leaves some out. This repertoire shows around 71,000 clones, 80% to 95% found once; its top ten account for 0.41%. The sample taken for sequencing was T cells isolated from PBMCs. These receptors were obtained from a human donor in good health.

The chain combines TRBV29-1 with TRBJ2-7; TRBD1 agrees at 9 bases. CDR1 SQVTM and CDR2 ANQGSEA come from the germline V gene. The V gene end was trimmed by 3 bases and the J gene end by 3 bases; junction bases not matched to a gene: 3. CDR3 length equals 13 residues. The chain's CDR3 is CSVDGGQGYEQYF. The CDR3 DNA follows: TGCAGCGTTGATGGGGGACAGGGCTACGAGCAGTACTTC.

The V and J genes are TRBV7-8 and TRBJ2-2; 7 nucleotides match TRBD1. CDR3 size: 12 residues. J gave up 5 bases and V 7 bases, and 1 base lay outside the gene matches. The germline V gene encodes CDR1 SGHVS and CDR2 FQNEAQ. CDR3 sequence: CASIRGTGELFF. The CDR3, as DNA: TGTGCCAGCATCAGGGGGACCGGGGAGCTGTTTTTT. Full variable domain (missing parts from reference TRBV7-8 and TRBJ2-2): GAGVSQSPRYKVAKRGQDVALRCDPISGHVSLFWYQQALGQGPEFLTYFQNEAQLDKSGLPSDRFFAERPEGSVSTLKIQRTQQEDSAVYLCASIRGTGELFFGEGSRLTVL.

The chain employs TRBV11-2 and TRBJ2-7; 7 nucleotides match TRBD1. CDR3 length: 17 amino acids. With V trimmed by 2 bases and J by 1 base, 11 bases remained unmatched. Per germline, CDR1 SGHAT and CDR2 FQNNGV. DNA for the CDR3: TGTGCCAGCAGCTTATTCCACCCGGACAGGCTATCCTACGAGCAGTACTTC. Residues: CASSLFHPDRLSYEQYF.

The chain couples TRBV27 to TRBJ1-5, with D possibly TRBD1 on 5 matching bases. The CDR3 has 16 amino acids. V dropped 5 bases and J dropped 0 bases, with 14 bases sitting between them. The V gene's germline CDR1 is MNHEY and CDR2 SMNVEV (reference sequence). The CDR3 coding sequence is TGTGCCAGCAGTCTCAGGACACCTTATAGCAATCAGCCCCAGCATTTT. This codes for CASSLRTPYSNQPQHF.

Only one count was recorded for this clone. The chain links TRBV4-1 to TRBJ2-7; 7 nucleotides agree with TRBD2. Losses at the gene ends were 1 base for V and 2 bases for J; bases not matched to a gene: 5. CDR3 length: 15 amino acids. Per germline, CDR1 MGHRA and CDR2 YSYEKL. The CDR3 spells CASSQALRETYEQYF. In nucleotides, the CDR3 is TGCGCCAGCAGCCAAGCTTTGCGGGAGACCTACGAGCAGTACTTC.

The chain carries TRBV10-1 and TRBJ2-1, with TRBD2 identical over 7 bases. Germline trimming cut 3 bases from V and 7 bases from J; bases unmatched to any gene: 6. This CDR3 region has 14 residues. Germline lookup yields CDR1 WNHNN and CDR2 SYGVQD (reference sequence). The CDR3 bases are TGCGCCAGCAGTGATAGGCGGGAGCTAAATGAGCAGTTCTTC. It is translated as CASSDRRELNEQFF.

This chain links TRBV15 with TRBJ2-5, with TRBD2 identical over 11 bases. The CDR3 covers 15 residues. Germline V gives CDR1 LNHNV, CDR2 YYDKDF (reference sequence). After removal of 1 base from V and 4 bases from J, the junction contained 2 bases not matched to a gene. The CDR3 DNA reads as TGTGCCACCAGCAGAGTACTAGCGGGAGTAGAGACCCAGTACTTC. Translation: CATSRVLAGVETQYF. The variable domain in full, completed from reference TRBV15 and TRBJ2-5, reads DAMVIQNPRYQVTQFGKPVTLSCSQTLNHNVMYWYQQKSSQAPKLLFHYYDKDFNNEADTPDNFQSRRPNTSFCFLDIRSPGLGDTAMYLCATSRVLAGVETQYFGPGTRLLVL.

The V and J genes are TRBV4-1 and TRBJ2-7, with TRBD2 matching over 8 bases. Germline values: CDR1 MGHRA, CDR2 YSYEKL. This CDR3 comprises 15 residues. V was pared by 2 bases and J by 1 base, with 4 bases of the junction left unmatched. CDR3 bases: TGCGCCAGCAGCCAAATAGCGGGGAAATCCTACGAGCAGTACTTC. Translation: CASSQIAGKSYEQYF.